This entry lists 17 T cell receptor beta chains sequenced from one sample in a study of T cell repertoires in cytomegalovirus infection. TCRdb redid the calling of the reads with MiXCR, one entry per CDR3 protein. The table shows approximately 700,000 distinct CDR3 sequences, with 35% to 40% occurring only once. Sequencing was carried out using PBMCs. The receptors stem from a human donor in good health (CMV status not recorded). Some clones in this sample may be carry-over from other donors' samples.

This clonotype was observed a handful of times. The chain combines TRBV7-2 with TRBJ2-1; a weak D match, TRBD2 (6 bases). Germline lookup yields CDR1 SGHTA and CDR2 FQGNSA. Trimming removed 1 base from V and 6 bases from J, with 13 bases in between. This CDR3 has 15 residues. The CDR3 nucleotides are TGTGCCAGCAGCTTAGGCGCGGGACTGGGCAATGAGCAGTTCTTC. It encodes CASSLGAGLGNEQFF.

This chain joins TRBV24-1 and TRBJ2-3, with unresolved D. This CDR3 is 15 amino acids long. V gave up 4 bases and J gave up 5 bases, with 15 bases separating them. Germline V CDR1 and CDR2: KGHDR, SFDVKD. DNA of the CDR3: TGTGCCACCAGTGACCGACCCACTCGGGTAGATACGCAGTATTTT. This sequence encodes CATSDRPTRVDTQYF.

This clonotype was seen repeatedly, ten times or more. The gene calls are TRBV7-2 and TRBJ2-2; the match to TRBD1 covers 10 bases. Germline CDR1 SGHTA, CDR2 FQGNSA. The ends lost 5 bases at V and 5 bases at J; junction bases unmatched: 2. The CDR3 spans 14 residues. In nucleotides, the CDR3 is TGTGCCAGCAGCCGGACAGGGGGAACCGGGGAGCTGTTTTTT. It specifies CASSRTGGTGELFF.

This clonotype was detected once. The chain links TRBV11-2 to TRBJ2-1, with TRBD1 matching 7 bases. There are 14 residues in the CDR3. V lost 1 base to trimming and J lost 8 bases; unmatched junction nucleotides: 5. Per germline, CDR1 SGHAT and CDR2 FQNNGV. Written as DNA, the CDR3 is TGTGCCAGCAGCTTAGTATTAGGGGGCGATGAGCAGTTCTTC. Translation: CASSLVLGGDEQFF.

The chain employs TRBV7-4 and TRBJ1-3; D ambiguous. This CDR3 has 16 amino acids. Germline lookup yields CDR1 SGHVT and CDR2 SQSDAQ. Deletions cut 1 base from V and 2 bases from J, with 12 bases between. CDR3 sequence (DNA): TGTGCCAGCAGCTTAGTAATAGGGATCCCTGGAAACACCATATATTTT. Translated, it gives CASSLVIGIPGNTIYF.

This chain joins TRBV28 and TRBJ2-5; tentative D call: TRBD2 (6 bases). Germline V gene sequence: CDR1 MDHEN, CDR2 SYDVKM. The CDR3 runs to 13 residues. V lost 6 bases and J lost 7, with 15 bases in between. The CDR3 DNA follows: TGTGCCAGCAGCCAGGACTACCAGCCGACCCAGTACTTC. This codes for CASSQDYQPTQYF.

In its sample, this clonotype was seen many times. The chain employs TRBV7-9 and TRBJ1-2; possible D gene TRBD1, 6 bases. V lost 5 bases and J lost 2, with 9 bases in between. Germline values: CDR1 SEHNR, CDR2 FQNEAQ (reference sequence). The CDR3 spans 13 residues. The CDR3 here is CASSRQANYGYTF. DNA for the CDR3: TGTGCCAGCAGCCGACAGGCGAACTATGGCTACACCTTC.

This clonotype was seen only once. Germline and junction disagree at one end, which may indicate a read error. This chain joins TRBV7-4 and TRBJ2-4, with 8 bases fitting TRBD2. CDR1 SGHVT and CDR2 SQSDAQ come from the germline V gene. CDR3 length equals 17 residues. The CDR3 sequence is CASSLPGLERAKKIQYF. The CDR3 DNA sequence: TGTGCCAGCAGCTTACCGGGACTAGAAAGAGCCAAAAAAATTCAGTACTTC.

Many counts were recorded for this clonotype. The chain carries TRBV7-2 and TRBJ1-1; D unresolved. V shed 4 bases and J shed 5 bases, with 8 bases lying between them. Germline V lookup: CDR1 SGHTA, CDR2 FQGNSA. The CDR3 is 12 amino acids. The CDR3 reads CASSSRETEAFF. Written as DNA, the CDR3 is TGTGCCAGCAGCTCCCGTGAGACTGAAGCTTTCTTT.

This chain joins TRBV19 and TRBJ1-5, with D maybe TRBD1 (6 bases). The V gene's germline CDR1 is LNHDA and CDR2 SQIVND (reference sequence). The CDR3 contains 14 residues. The ends were cut back, 5 bases at V and 6 bases at J, with 14 bases in the middle. CDR3 sequence reads: CASSVSGARQPQHF. The CDR3 DNA reads TGTGCCAGTAGTGTCTCAGGGGCCCGTCAGCCCCAGCATTTT.

This clonotype was seen repeatedly, ten times or more. This chain links TRBV7-8 with TRBJ1-2; D is possibly TRBD1 (6 bases). The V end lost 5 bases, the J end lost 2 bases, and 15 bases lay between the germline ends. CDR3 length: 15 residues. Germline lookup yields CDR1 SGHVS and CDR2 FQNEAQ. CDR3 coding DNA: TGTGCCAGCAGCGGAGCAGGGGACCTAAACTATGGCTACACCTTC. It encodes CASSGAGDLNYGYTF.

V is TRBV10-3 and J is TRBJ1-4; unclear D gene. CDR3 size: 13 residues. CDR1 and CDR2 (germline): ENHRY, SYGVKD. V lost 10 bases and J lost 7, with 16 bases in between. The CDR3 bases are TGTGCCACCAAGTTGATCGCTACTGAAAAACTGTTTTTT. Amino acids: CATKLIATEKLFF.

This chain joins TRBV28 and TRBJ2-7; D uncertain. This CDR3 region has 12 residues. CDR1 is MDHEN, CDR2 SYDVKM, per germline. Trimming shortened V by 3 bases and J by 4 bases, and 7 bases separated the two germline ends. The CDR3 DNA reads as TGTGCCAGCAGTTTCCAGAGGTACGAGCAGTACTTC. Encoded protein: CASSFQRYEQYF.

The rearrangement joins TRBV20-1 to TRBJ2-2; TRBD2 aligns across 9 bases. The ends lost 5 bases at V and 4 bases at J; junction bases unmatched: 8. In germline, CDR1 is DFQATT, CDR2 SNEGSKA (reference sequence). CDR3 size: 15 residues. In DNA, the CDR3 is TGCAGTGCTGGAAAGCGGGGGGCGGTCACCGGGGAGCTGTTTTTT. Translation gives CSAGKRGAVTGELFF.

The chain recombines TRBV4-1 with TRBJ2-6; D is unclear. Germline V lookup: CDR1 MGHRA, CDR2 YSYEKL. V was pared by 1 base and J by 0 bases, with 13 bases between. This CDR3 region has 18 residues. CDR3 protein: CASSQVTGANSGANVLTF. The CDR3 nucleotides are TGCGCCAGCAGCCAAGTTACGGGTGCGAACTCTGGGGCCAACGTCCTGACTTTC.

This clonotype has a handful of counts. The gene calls are TRBV6-1 and TRBJ2-7; D might be TRBD1 (5 bases). Looked up from germline, CDR1 is MNHNS and CDR2 is SASEGT. V lost 6 bases, J lost 1 base, and 13 bases lay in between. There are 14 residues in the CDR3. CDR3 sequence: CASRLGQASYEQYF. The CDR3, as DNA: TGTGCCAGCAGATTGGGGCAGGCGTCCTACGAGCAGTACTTC.

The chain is built from TRBV28 and TRBJ1-6; 7 bases align to TRBD1. The CDR3 consists of 17 residues. J gave up 10 bases and V 6 bases, and 18 bases lay outside the gene matches. Germline V lookup: CDR1 MDHEN, CDR2 SYDVKM. As DNA, the CDR3 is TGTGCCAGCAGCGCCTCCGGGACAGACCGGAATGGCTCACCCCTCCACTTT. Amino acids: CASSASGTDRNGSPLHF.